This T cell receptor beta chain was recorded in a study of blood T cell repertoires in COVID-19. Turning to the study itself: Sources were T cells, B-cell-depleted T cells, or PBMCs; the material itself was cDNA or gDNA.

Losses at the gene ends were 4 bases for V and 2 bases for J; bases not matched to a gene: 11. CDR3 length: 17 residues. Per germline, CDR1 LGHDT and CDR2 YNNKEL (reference sequence). Ages ranged from roughly 18 to 100 years, with residence in more than 20 US areas. It was within 2 weeks before study entry that exposed participants met a COVID-19 case. As processed by the authors: Nucleated cell number was recorded as an estimate derived from reference gene primer amplification. Sequencing was performed with immunoSEQ multiplex PCR; in TCRdb, only in-frame clones are kept and a portion is missing. V, J and clone size derive from that table, while D and trimming were established from the DNA sequence. The sample shows some 180,000 clones, around 83% of them seen only once.

The V and J genes are TRBV3-1 (or the pseudogene TRBV3-2) and TRBJ2-1; 7 nucleotides line up with TRBD2. The origin of this receptor is a woman aged 25-40 years who had been exposed to COVID-19. Sequences were obtained from PBMCs or T cells enriched from blood (not recorded which). The CDR3 DNA sequence: TGTGCCAGCAGCCTCTCGGAGACTAGCCCTACCTACAATGAGCAGTTCTTC. Encoded protein: CASSLSETSPTYNEQFF.